A selection of T cell receptor beta chains follows, all from one sample in a study of CD8 T cells in Susac syndrome. TCRdb called the immunoSEQ multiplex PCR reads again in MiXCR, with one record for every CDR3 protein. The table shows more than 150,000 distinct CDR3 sequences, with over 90% occurring only once. Sequenced input: CD8+ T cells from PBMCs. These receptors originate from a human donor with Susac syndrome. Each CDR3 is given with its conserved first and last residue. The D gene is left open where the match is weak. Clone size is shown for a subset of rows, as once, few, many or a class of expanded clone.

d_gene,j_gene,abundance,v_gene,len,CDR3aa,CDR3nt
.,TRBJ2-3,.,TRBV6-2/TRBV6-3,13,CASSYLLTDTQYF,TGTGCCAGCAGTTACCTCCTCACAGATACGCAGTATTTT
TRBD1,TRBJ2-4,.,TRBV7-2,14,CASSFDRGRNIQYF,TGTGCCAGCAGCTTCGACAGGGGCCGGAACATTCAGTACTTC
.,TRBJ2-7,.,TRBV27,13,CASSFGVRYEQYF,TGTGCCAGCAGTTTCGGTGTGCGTTACGAGCAGTACTTC
.,TRBJ2-1,.,TRBV14,13,CASSPLAYNEQFF,TGTGCCAGCAGCCCATTGGCCTACAATGAGCAGTTCTTC
.,TRBJ1-1,.,TRBV20-1,13,CSARQGWNTEAFF,TGCAGTGCTAGACAGGGCTGGAACACTGAAGCTTTCTTT
TRBD2,TRBJ2-1,.,TRBV20-1,14,CSASSGGAENEQFF,TGCAGTGCTAGTAGCGGGGGGGCGGAAAATGAGCAGTTCTTC
.,TRBJ1-1,.,TRBV30,12,CAWRAVSTEAFF,TGTGCCTGGAGGGCAGTATCCACTGAAGCTTTCTTT
.,TRBJ2-6,.,TRBV2,15,CASGQADSGANVLTF,TGTGCCAGCGGGCAAGCGGACTCTGGGGCCAACGTCCTGACTTTC
.,TRBJ1-1,.,TRBV21-1,14,CASSKGREGTEAFF,TGTGCCAGCAGCAAAGGGCGGGAAGGCACTGAAGCTTTCTTT
.,TRBJ1-1,.,TRBV7-8,16,CASSLRAPDEWTEAFF,TGTGCCAGCAGCTTACGGGCCCCAGATGAGTGGACTGAAGCTTTCTTT
.,TRBJ2-5,.,TRBV5-1,18,CASSLKVDSGLIEETQYF,TGCGCCAGCAGCTTAAAGGTGGATAGCGGTCTAATTGAGGAGACCCAGTACTTC
TRBD2,TRBJ2-5,.,TRBV20-1,14,CSAREAGAQETQYF,TGCAGTGCTAGAGAAGCGGGGGCCCAAGAGACCCAGTACTTC
TRBD2,TRBJ2-1,.,TRBV2,16,CASSEALAGERNEQFF,TGTGCCAGCAGTGAAGCGCTAGCGGGAGAACGCAATGAGCAGTTCTTC
TRBD1,TRBJ2-1,.,TRBV4-1,16,CASSQDPAGGFSEQFF,TGCGCCAGCAGCCAAGATCCCGCAGGGGGCTTTAGTGAGCAGTTCTTC
.,TRBJ2-3,once,TRBV20-1,14,CSATKSGTTDTQYF,TGCAGTGCTACTAAAAGCGGTACCACAGATACGCAGTATTTT
.,TRBJ2-7,few,TRBV29-1,13,CSVVWDISYEQYF,TGCAGCGTTGTATGGGACATCTCCTACGAGCAGTACTTC
TRBD1,TRBJ1-1,once,TRBV15,16,CATRRGQGPLNTEAFF,TGTGCCACCAGGAGGGGACAGGGACCTTTGAACACTGAAGCTTTCTTT
.,TRBJ1-1,.,TRBV4-1,16,CASSQDFQGSGTEAFF,TGCGCCAGCAGCCAAGATTTTCAAGGGAGTGGGACTGAAGCTTTCTTT
.,TRBJ1-1,.,TRBV2,13,CASKGVSNTEAFF,TGTGCCAGCAAGGGTGTATCGAACACTGAAGCTTTCTTT
.,TRBJ1-6,.,TRBV2,16,CASSEVGGLRDSPLHF,TGTGCCAGCAGTGAAGTTGGAGGACTAAGGGATTCACCCCTCCACTTT
.,TRBJ1-2,.,TRBV2,15,CASSLQGLANYGYTF,TGTGCCAGCAGTTTGCAGGGCCTAGCTAACTATGGCTACACCTTC
TRBD1,TRBJ1-2,.,TRBV9,14,CASSFGQGAYGYTF,TGTGCCAGCAGTTTCGGACAGGGGGCCTATGGCTACACCTTC
.,TRBJ2-5,.,TRBV20-1,13,CSARGGIQETQYF,TGCAGTGCTAGAGGGGGTATACAAGAGACCCAGTACTTC
TRBD2,TRBJ2-3,.,TRBV20-1,14,CSAAGLDASDTQYF,TGCAGTGCGGCCGGACTAGATGCATCAGATACGCAGTATTTT
TRBD1,TRBJ2-5,.,TRBV7-9,16,CASSAQRTGLGETQYF,TGTGCCAGCAGCGCACAGAGGACAGGGCTGGGCGAGACCCAGTACTTC
TRBD1,TRBJ1-1,.,TRBV23-1,14,CASAIQGTATEAFF,TGCGCCAGCGCAATACAGGGGACGGCAACTGAAGCTTTCTTT
.,TRBJ2-5,.,TRBV19,12,CASRAYGETQYF,TGTGCCAGTAGGGCTTATGGAGAGACCCAGTACTTC
TRBD2,TRBJ2-2,once,TRBV9,16,CASSVASGSGAGELFF,TGTGCCAGCAGCGTAGCTAGCGGGAGTGGGGCCGGGGAGCTGTTTTTT
TRBD2,TRBJ2-5,.,TRBV29-1,14,CSVEAGGPQETQYF,TGCAGCGTTGAGGCGGGAGGACCCCAAGAGACCCAGTACTTC
.,TRBJ1-1,.,TRBV18,13,CASSPPQGGMAFF,TGTGCCAGCTCACCACCGCAGGGAGGGATGGCTTTCTTT
TRBD1,TRBJ2-5,.,TRBV20-1,16,CSATTQGAGIQETQYF,TGCAGTGCTACGACCCAGGGGGCCGGCATACAAGAGACCCAGTACTTC
.,TRBJ1-1,.,TRBV27,13,CASSLSGVTEAFF,TGTGCCAGCAGTTTATCTGGGGTGACTGAAGCTTTCTTT
.,TRBJ2-7,.,TRBV9,14,CASSIDGSSYEQYF,TGTGCCAGCAGCATCGACGGGAGCTCCTACGAGCAGTACTTC
TRBD1,TRBJ1-2,.,TRBV6-5,14,CASSYLGTAYGYTF,TGTGCCAGCAGTTACCTCGGGACAGCCTATGGCTACACCTTC
.,TRBJ2-4,.,TRBV2,16,CASGSQGAWAKNIQYF,TGTGCCAGCGGTAGTCAGGGCGCCTGGGCCAAAAACATTCAGTACTTC
.,TRBJ1-5,.,TRBV7-9,13,CASSRGGSQPQHF,TGTGCCAGCAGCCGAGGGGGGAGCCAGCCCCAGCATTTT
TRBD2,TRBJ2-1,once,TRBV11-2,15,CASSLWASGGNEQFF,TGTGCCAGCAGCTTATGGGCTAGCGGGGGCAATGAGCAGTTCTTC
TRBD1,TRBJ2-1,.,TRBV29-1,14,CSVAGTGIHNEQFF,TGCAGCGTTGCGGGGACAGGGATCCACAATGAGCAGTTCTTC
TRBD2,TRBJ2-2,.,TRBV12-3/TRBV12-4,16,CASSFPSGRNTGELFF,TGTGCCAGCAGTTTCCCTAGCGGGAGGAACACCGGGGAGCTGTTTTTT
.,TRBJ2-7,.,TRBV11-2,11,CASSFSWEQYF,TGTGCCAGCAGCTTTTCATGGGAGCAGTACTTC
.,TRBJ1-1,.,TRBV6-5,13,CASSFGQSTEAFF,TGTGCCAGCAGCTTCGGACAGAGCACTGAAGCTTTCTTT
TRBD2,TRBJ2-1,once,TRBV20-1,15,CSARDGSSGGHEQFF,TGCAGTGCTAGAGATGGGTCTAGCGGGGGGCATGAGCAGTTCTTC
.,TRBJ2-7,.,TRBV20-1,13,CSANEPSSYEQYF,TGCAGTGCTAATGAACCGAGCTCCTACGAGCAGTACTTC
.,TRBJ2-5,.,TRBV12-3/TRBV12-4,14,CASSLAGVVETQYF,TGTGCCAGCAGTTTAGCGGGAGTAGTGGAGACCCAGTACTTC
.,TRBJ2-7,.,TRBV7-8,11,CASSVNSEQYF,TGTGCCAGCAGCGTAAACTCGGAGCAGTACTTC
TRBD1,TRBJ1-1,.,TRBV6-1,16,CATDPGQGPRGSEAFF,TGTGCCACCGACCCGGGACAGGGGCCCCGTGGGAGTGAAGCTTTCTTT
TRBD2,TRBJ2-3,.,TRBV13,14,CASRIAGALDTQYF,TGTGCCAGTAGAATAGCGGGGGCTTTAGATACGCAGTATTTT
TRBD1,TRBJ2-3,.,TRBV3-1,16,CASSQATGPFQDTQYF,TGTGCCAGCAGCCAGGCGACAGGGCCTTTTCAGGATACGCAGTATTTT
.,TRBJ2-7,.,TRBV20-1,13,CSATDSLMDEQYF,TGCAGTGCTACAGACAGTTTGATGGACGAGCAGTACTTC
.,TRBJ2-7,.,TRBV6-6,12,CASREMTYEQYF,TGTGCCAGCAGGGAAATGACCTACGAGCAGTACTTC
TRBD1,TRBJ2-1,.,TRBV5-1,14,CASSSWDRENEQFF,TGCGCCAGCAGCTCGTGGGACAGGGAGAATGAGCAGTTCTTC
TRBD2,TRBJ2-3,.,TRBV9,16,CASSVASGGFTDTQYF,TGTGCCAGCAGCGTAGCTAGCGGGGGGTTCACAGATACGCAGTATTTT
TRBD2,TRBJ2-1,.,TRBV28,16,CASSPRFAGGYNEQFF,TGTGCCAGCAGCCCACGATTCGCGGGGGGCTACAATGAGCAGTTCTTC
TRBD2,TRBJ2-5,.,TRBV13,15,CASSLAPGLGETQYF,TGTGCCAGCAGCTTAGCTCCGGGACTAGGAGAGACCCAGTACTTC
TRBD1,TRBJ2-3,.,TRBV16,16,CASSRRTGPSTDTQYF,TGTGCCAGCAGCCGAAGGACAGGTCCTAGCACAGATACGCAGTATTTT
TRBD2,TRBJ2-7,.,TRBV4-2,14,CASSQARGGDEQYF,TGTGCCAGCAGCCAAGCGCGGGGGGGAGACGAGCAGTACTTC